This TCR beta chain was captured by sequencing in a study of T cell responses to AZD1222 COVID-19 vaccine. Study-wide findings and caveats: Seropositivity was recorded at baseline in only six AZD1222 recipients. Across the whole spike, CD4 TCRs peaked at regions 160-218 and 743-854. Repertoire sampling was restricted to post-peak T cell response timepoints.

This clone was detected only a few times. The antigen is unknown. Assay: immunoSEQ multiplex PCR; the TCRdb copy retains only in-frame clones and omits some. The profile covers about 110,000 clones, with approximately 89% appearing a single time and around 3.3% taken by the ten largest. The V end was cut by 6 bases, the J end by 1 base, with 10 bases between. This CDR3 has 13 residues. The V gene's germline CDR1 is SGHRS and CDR2 YFSETQ. This receptor was obtained from an adult in good health. This chain uses TRBV5-1 with TRBJ1-1; D is unclear. The material sequenced was peripheral blood, taken on day 0 of MenACWY control vaccination. The CDR3 region is CASKGGENTEAFF. The CDR3 DNA reads TGCGCCAGCAAAGGCGGAGAGAACACTGAAGCTTTCTTT.